The subject of this entry is one T cell receptor beta chain. No DNA is shown, since the ends of the CDR3 on it are uncertain; the CDR3 is the one TCRdb lists. The sample is drawn from a study of cytomegalovirus exposure and HLA in healthy donors. The PCR ran on 60 Vbeta and 13 Jbeta primers. The assay was immunoSEQ multiplex PCR, and TCRdb's table has in-frame clones only and misses some. The listing records tens of thousands of clones. Counting both end residues, the CDR3 totals 11 amino acids. The V gene's germline CDR1 is SGHDT and CDR2 YYEEEE. What was sequenced was PBMCs. The clonotype originates from a woman aged 55-75 years in good health and CMV-seropositive. The chain links TRBV5-6 to TRBJ1-1; TRBD1 was called by the table and not checked on the DNA. The CDR3 loop reads CASSFGTGAIF.